The rows below give T cell receptor beta chains drawn from one sample of a study of CD8 T cells in Susac syndrome. One entry per CDR3 protein, called by TCRdb with MiXCR from the immunoSEQ multiplex PCR reads. Here the sample spans some 68,000 distinct CDR3 sequences, 93% being singletons. The sample was CD4+ T cells from PBMCs. The receptors shown here come from a human donor with Susac syndrome. CDR3s include the opening cysteine and the closing phenylalanine or tryptophan. The D gene is left open where the match is weak. A row's size may be missing; if present it is once, few, many or a size class.

v_gene	len	d_gene	j_gene	abundance	CDR3nt	CDR3aa
TRBV12-3/TRBV12-4	14	-	TRBJ2-2	few	TGTGCCAGCAGTTTAGCAGGGAACACCGGGGAGCTGTTTTTT	CASSLAGNTGELFF
TRBV6-4	15	-	TRBJ2-1	-	TGTGCCAGCAGTGCGACCCCCGGCGGCTACAATGAGCAGTTCTTC	CASSATPGGYNEQFF
TRBV20-1	14	-	TRBJ1-5	-	TGCAGTGCTAGTAACAGGGTAGGCAATCAGCCCCAGCATTTT	CSASNRVGNQPQHF
TRBV6-1	14	-	TRBJ2-1	-	TGTGCCAGCAGTATATCCCGAGACTACAATGAGCAGTTCTTC	CASSISRDYNEQFF
TRBV30	14	TRBD1	TRBJ2-2	-	TGTGCCTGGAGCCCAGACAGGGGTACCGGGGAGCTGTTTTTT	CAWSPDRGTGELFF
TRBV6-2/TRBV6-3	14	-	TRBJ2-5	-	TGTGCCAGCACCTTAGCCAGTCTCCAAGAGACCCAGTACTTC	CASTLASLQETQYF
TRBV2	15	TRBD1	TRBJ2-1	-	TGTGCCAGCGGTCCGCGGACAGGGGCCTACAATGAGCAGTTCTTC	CASGPRTGAYNEQFF
TRBV7-2	15	-	TRBJ2-6	-	TGTGCCAGCAGTTCAAGGGGCTTCGGGGCCAACGTCCTGACTTTC	CASSSRGFGANVLTF
TRBV6-6	12	-	TRBJ2-7	-	TGTGCCAGCAGGGCCGCCTCCTACGAGCAGTACTTC	CASRAASYEQYF
TRBV2	14	-	TRBJ1-6	-	TGTGCCAGCAGTGAATCGGTTTACAATTCACCCCTCCACTTT	CASSESVYNSPLHF
TRBV20-1	18	TRBD2	TRBJ2-3	-	TGCAGTGCTAGAGACTTTACGGCAGCGGGGGGGCCAGGAGATACGCAGTATTTT	CSARDFTAAGGPGDTQYF